These T cell receptor beta chains were read from a single sample in a study of molecular identifiers for immune sequencing clone quantification. TCRdb reprocessed the PCR reads via MiXCR and lists one record per CDR3 protein. The sample has hundreds of thousands of distinct CDR3 sequences, 25% seen once. Sequenced: naive CD8+ T cells from blood, with Jurkat cell RNA spiked in. Every receptor here comes from a human donor in good health. Some libraries in this study had Jurkat cell RNA spiked in. Both conserved end residues are part of each CDR3. Fields, in order: V gene, D gene, J gene, clone size, CDR3 DNA, CDR3 protein. The D gene is left open where the match is weak. Clone sizes are given selectively: once, few, many, or a class where the clone is expanded.

TRBV6-5	NA	TRBJ2-3	many	TGTGCCAGCAGTTCGACAGGGACTCATACAGATACGCAGTATTTT	CASSSTGTHTDTQYF
TRBV25-1	NA	TRBJ1-5	few	TGTGCCAGCAGTGAGAACATAGCACCAGGGCCCCAGCATTTT	CASSENIAPGPQHF
TRBV4-3	TRBD1	TRBJ2-3	many	TGCGCCAGCAGCCAAGCGGGACAGGGCTCAGATACGCAGTATTTT	CASSQAGQGSDTQYF
TRBV7-9	NA	TRBJ2-2	NA	TGTGCCAGCAGCCCGAGGAACACCGGGGGGCCGTTTTTT	CASSPRNTGGPFF
TRBV15	NA	TRBJ1-5	few	TGTGCCACCAGCTGGGTGTCCGAGCTTCAGCCCCAGCATTTT	CATSWVSELQPQHF
TRBV12-3/TRBV12-4	TRBD2	TRBJ2-5	NA	TGTGCCAGCAGTTTGGGTTATCTCCCGACTAGCGGAATACAAGAGACCCAGTACTTC	CASSLGYLPTSGIQETQYF
TRBV7-9	TRBD1	TRBJ1-2	few	TGTGCCAGCAGCCCACCCTCACCGGGACAGGGTGATGGCTACACCTTC	CASSPPSPGQGDGYTF
TRBV25-1	NA	TRBJ2-7	many	TGTGCCAGCAGTGAATACGGCGGAGGCCCCTACGAGCAGTACTTC	CASSEYGGGPYEQYF
TRBV30	TRBD1	TRBJ1-5	few	TGTGCCTGGAGTATGGGACAGGGGAACAATCAGCCCCAGCATTTT	CAWSMGQGNNQPQHF
TRBV28	NA	TRBJ2-7	NA	TGCGCCAGCAGTTTTAGGGGCCCCTACGTGCAGTACTTC	CASSFRGPYVQYF
TRBV7-9	NA	TRBJ2-5	many	TGTGCCAGCAGCTTACGGGACAACCAAGAGACCCAGTACTTC	CASSLRDNQETQYF
TRBV30	NA	TRBJ2-1	NA	TGTGCCTGGACACAGGGTCGGGGGGACCTCAATGAGCAGTTCTTC	CAWTQGRGDLNEQFF
TRBV10-3	NA	TRBJ2-7	many	TGTGCCATCAGTGAGTCCGGTGGAGTCGACGAGCAGTACTTC	CAISESGGVDEQYF
TRBV2	TRBD2	TRBJ2-3	many	TGTGCCAGCAGTAATCAAGCGGGGGGGCCGAATACGCAGTATTTT	CASSNQAGGPNTQYF
TRBV5-4	NA	TRBJ2-1	NA	TGTGCCAGCAGCTTGACCAGGAATGAGCAGTTCTTC	CASSLTRNEQFF
TRBV6-4	NA	TRBJ2-3	once	TGTGCCAGCAAGCTCTCGGGGGCGTGGGGCACAGATACGCAGTGTTTT	CASKLSGAWGTDTQCF
TRBV2	NA	TRBJ2-5	few	TGTGCCAGCAACCATAGATCCCGGGGAAGTGAGACCCAGTACTTC	CASNHRSRGSETQYF
TRBV4-1	TRBD1	TRBJ1-1	NA	TGCGCCAGCAGCCAAGAAAGACAGGGTGTAACTGAAGCTTTCTTT	CASSQERQGVTEAFF
TRBV11-3	TRBD2	TRBJ2-2	NA	TGTGCCAGCAGCTTAGGCTCTAGCGGTCGGACCGGGGAGCTGTTTTTT	CASSLGSSGRTGELFF
TRBV7-3	TRBD2	TRBJ2-1	NA	TGTGCCAGCAGCTCCTCTAGCGGGGGGAATAATGAGCAGTTCTTC	CASSSSSGGNNEQFF